A selection of T cell receptor beta chains follows, all from one sample in a study of Ad26.COV2.S vaccination and SARS-CoV-2 variants. The table came from immunoSEQ multiplex PCR; TCRdb's copy has only in-frame clones and leaves some out. The table has 510,000 or so clones, around nine tenths seen once. Sequences were derived from peripheral blood, sampled in a trial of Ad26.COV2.S vaccine versus placebo. These receptors came from a person aged 18-60 years who received the Ad26.COV2.S COVID-19 vaccine or a placebo. CDR3s include the opening cysteine and the closing phenylalanine or tryptophan. The D gene is left open where the match is weak. Only some rows state a clone size, as once, few, many or a class for expanded clones.

d_gene	j_gene	abundance	v_gene	CDR3aa	CDR3nt
.	TRBJ2-2	once	TRBV19	CASSINAGYTGELFF	TGTGCCAGTAGTATCAACGCGGGATACACCGGGGAGCTGTTTTTT
TRBD1	TRBJ2-7	.	TRBV11-1	CASSGFQTGGYEQYF	TGTGCCAGCAGCGGATTTCAAACAGGGGGCTACGAGCAGTACTTC
TRBD2	TRBJ2-2	.	TRBV6-2/TRBV6-3	CASSVTSGRVGELFF	TGTGCCAGCAGTGTGACTAGCGGGAGGGTCGGGGAGCTGTTTTTT
TRBD2	TRBJ2-1	.	TRBV9	CASSTSGSGEQFF	TGTGCCAGCAGCACTAGCGGGAGTGGTGAGCAGTTCTTC
TRBD2	TRBJ2-5	.	TRBV19	CASSSGRASETQYF	TGTGCCAGTAGTAGCGGGAGGGCCTCAGAGACCCAGTACTTC
.	TRBJ2-1	.	TRBV28	CASSLRELGLDEQFF	TGTGCCAGCAGTTTACGCGAGTTGGGTCTGGATGAGCAGTTCTTC
.	TRBJ1-5	.	TRBV29-1	CSVGGSLDQPQHF	TGCAGCGTTGGTGGAAGCCTGGATCAGCCCCAGCATTTT
.	TRBJ2-2	.	TRBV6-2/TRBV6-3	CASSFASGELFF	TGTGCCAGCAGTTTCGCGTCCGGGGAGCTGTTTTTT
.	TRBJ1-4	.	TRBV10-3	CAISEAENNEKLFF	TGTGCCATCAGTGAGGCAGAGAATAATGAAAAACTGTTTTTT
.	TRBJ1-5	.	TRBV19	CASSIRGTDNQPQHF	TGTGCCAGTAGTATCCGGGGAACCGACAATCAGCCCCAGCATTTT
.	TRBJ1-1	.	TRBV19	CASSIERFSTEAFF	TGTGCCAGTAGTATCGAGAGGTTCTCCACTGAAGCTTTCTTT
.	TRBJ2-7	.	TRBV28	CASETGEYEQYF	TGTGCCAGCGAGACGGGGGAGTACGAGCAGTACTTC
.	TRBJ2-7	.	TRBV11-1	CASKRIVFEQYF	TGTGCCAGCAAACGGATAGTGTTTGAGCAGTACTTC
TRBD2	TRBJ2-1	.	TRBV19	CASSIQGGSRPNEQFF	TGTGCCAGTAGTATTCAAGGCGGGAGTAGGCCTAATGAGCAGTTCTTC
.	TRBJ1-2	once	TRBV21-1	CATLSGGEFHGYTF	TGTGCCACCCTGAGTGGGGGCGAGTTCCATGGCTACACCTTC
.	TRBJ2-2	.	TRBV4-3	CASSQGQRGPEENTGELFF	TGCGCCAGCAGCCAAGGACAGAGGGGCCCGGAGGAAAACACCGGGGAGCTGTTTTTT
.	TRBJ1-6	.	TRBV7-9	CASSRAGGNSPLHF	TGTGCCAGCAGCCGGGCTGGTGGCAATTCACCCCTCCACTTT
.	TRBJ2-5	.	TRBV15	CATSQTSGYQETQYF	TGTGCCACCAGCCAAACCTCAGGTTACCAAGAGACCCAGTACTTC
.	TRBJ1-5	.	TRBV3-1/TRBV3-2	CASSQTVNQPQHF	TGTGCCAGCAGCCAAACTGTCAATCAGCCCCAGCATTTT
.	TRBJ2-1	.	TRBV9	CASSVQPLPVNEQFF	TGTGCCAGCAGCGTGCAACCCCTCCCAGTAAATGAGCAGTTCTTC
TRBD2	TRBJ2-3	.	TRBV19	CASSIGTGLAGDTQYF	TGTGCCAGTAGTATAGGGACGGGACTAGCGGGAGATACGCAGTATTTT
TRBD1	TRBJ1-2	.	TRBV10-3	CAIRLLQGINQYGYTF	TGTGCCATCAGGTTACTACAGGGGATAAACCAGTATGGCTACACCTTC
.	TRBJ1-5	.	TRBV4-2	CASSQDQGAQPQHF	TGTGCCAGCAGCCAAGACCAGGGTGCCCAGCCCCAGCATTTT
.	TRBJ2-1	.	TRBV29-1	CSVFRIRLTNNEQFF	TGCAGCGTTTTCCGAATCAGGCTGACGAACAATGAGCAGTTCTTC
.	TRBJ1-1	.	TRBV7-3	CASSLNLGDTEAFF	TGTGCCAGCAGCTTAAATCTCGGCGACACTGAAGCTTTCTTT
TRBD2	TRBJ2-7	.	TRBV28	CASNAAGAAYEQYF	TGTGCCAGCAACGCAGCGGGAGCCGCCTACGAGCAGTACTTC
.	TRBJ2-7	once	TRBV28	CASRTGLIYEQYF	TGTGCCTCGAGAACGGGACTGATCTACGAGCAGTACTTC
.	TRBJ2-1	few	TRBV15	CATSRGWEQFF	TGTGCCACCAGCAGGGGTTGGGAGCAGTTCTTC
TRBD1	TRBJ1-1	.	TRBV5-1	CASSARTGRMNTEAFF	TGCGCCAGCAGCGCCCGGACAGGAAGGATGAACACTGAAGCTTTCTTT
.	TRBJ2-3	.	TRBV10-3	CAINSGGQVTDTQYF	TGTGCCATCAACTCAGGAGGGCAGGTCACAGATACGCAGTATTTT
TRBD2	TRBJ2-3	few	TRBV5-1	CASSFLAGGADTQYF	TGCGCCAGCAGCTTCTTAGCGGGAGGAGCCGATACGCAGTATTTT
.	TRBJ1-2	.	TRBV5-1	CASSLGSTAGYTF	TGCGCCAGCAGCTTGGGTAGCACGGCGGGCTACACCTTC
TRBD1	TRBJ2-7	.	TRBV19	CASSIRTGSFSSYEQYF	TGTGCCAGTAGTATCCGGACAGGGTCCTTTAGTTCCTACGAGCAGTACTTC
.	TRBJ1-1	.	TRBV6-5	CASSNSVGTEAFF	TGTGCCAGCAGTAATTCAGTCGGCACTGAAGCTTTCTTT